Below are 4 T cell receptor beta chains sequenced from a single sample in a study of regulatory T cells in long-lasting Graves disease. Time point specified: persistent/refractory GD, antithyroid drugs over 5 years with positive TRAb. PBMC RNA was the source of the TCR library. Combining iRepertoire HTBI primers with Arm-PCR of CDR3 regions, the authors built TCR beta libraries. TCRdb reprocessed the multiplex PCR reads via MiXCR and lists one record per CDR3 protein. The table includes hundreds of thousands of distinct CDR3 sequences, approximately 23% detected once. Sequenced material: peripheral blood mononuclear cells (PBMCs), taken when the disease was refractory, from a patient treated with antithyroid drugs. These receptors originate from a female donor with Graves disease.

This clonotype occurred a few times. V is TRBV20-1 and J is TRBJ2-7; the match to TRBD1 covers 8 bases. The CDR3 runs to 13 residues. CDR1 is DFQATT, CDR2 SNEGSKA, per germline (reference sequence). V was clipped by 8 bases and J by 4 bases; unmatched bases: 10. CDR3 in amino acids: CSTSTGVSYEQYF. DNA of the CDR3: TGCAGTACGTCGACAGGGGTGTCATACGAGCAGTACTTC.

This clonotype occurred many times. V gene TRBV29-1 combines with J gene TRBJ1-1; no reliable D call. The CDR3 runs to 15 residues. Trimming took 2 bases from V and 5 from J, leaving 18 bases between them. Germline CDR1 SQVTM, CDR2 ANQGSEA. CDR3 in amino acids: CSVERQEAGWTEAFF. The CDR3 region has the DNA TGCAGCGTTGAACGGCAGGAGGCTGGATGGACTGAAGCTTTCTTT.

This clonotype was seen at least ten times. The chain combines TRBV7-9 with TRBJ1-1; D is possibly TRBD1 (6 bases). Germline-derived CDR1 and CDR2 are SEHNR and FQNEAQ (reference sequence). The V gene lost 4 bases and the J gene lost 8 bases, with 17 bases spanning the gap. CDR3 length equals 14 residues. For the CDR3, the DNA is TGTGCCAGCAGCTCACGAGCCTCAGGGGCGGAAGCTTTCTTT. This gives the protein CASSSRASGAEAFF.

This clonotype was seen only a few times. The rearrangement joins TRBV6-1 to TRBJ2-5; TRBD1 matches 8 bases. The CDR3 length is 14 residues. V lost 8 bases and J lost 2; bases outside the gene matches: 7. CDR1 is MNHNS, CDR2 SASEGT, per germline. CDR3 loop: CASRLGQGQETQYF. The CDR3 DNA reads TGTGCCAGCCGACTTGGACAGGGACAAGAGACCCAGTACTTC.